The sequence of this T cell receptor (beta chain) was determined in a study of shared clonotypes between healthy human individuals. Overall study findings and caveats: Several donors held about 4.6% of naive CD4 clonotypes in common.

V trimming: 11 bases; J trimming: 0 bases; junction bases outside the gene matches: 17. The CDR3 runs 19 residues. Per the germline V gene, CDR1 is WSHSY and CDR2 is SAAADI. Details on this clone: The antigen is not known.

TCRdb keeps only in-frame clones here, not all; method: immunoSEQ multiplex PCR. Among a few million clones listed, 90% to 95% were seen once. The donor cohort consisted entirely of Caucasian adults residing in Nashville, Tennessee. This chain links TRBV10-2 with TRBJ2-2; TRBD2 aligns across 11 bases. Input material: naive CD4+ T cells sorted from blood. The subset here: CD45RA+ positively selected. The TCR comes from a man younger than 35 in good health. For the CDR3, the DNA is TGCGCCGGCTATCCGGGAATTACTAGCGGGAGCTCGAACACCGGGGAGCTGTTTTTT. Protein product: CAGYPGITSGSSNTGELFF.